The 25 T cell receptor beta chains below all came from one sample that was sequenced in a study of post-analysis software for immune sequencing data. General observations from the study: Controls showed lower frequencies than patients for five TRBV segments, and TRBV5-6, TRBV5-1 and TRBV20-1 were among these.

Unique molecular identifiers tagged the TCR beta cDNA libraries. Via MiXCR, TCRdb re-called the PCR reads, giving one row per CDR3 protein. Of around 440,000 distinct CDR3 sequences listed, nearly 45% are singletons. Antigens for these TCRs are unknown. The sample was blood. Source of these receptors: a girl aged 5 to 17 with multiple sclerosis.

The chain couples TRBV6-4 to TRBJ2-3; D gene unclear. The germline V gene encodes CDR1 MRHNA and CDR2 SNTAGT. Trimming stripped 7 bases from V and 1 base from J, with 15 bases between. This CDR3 is 15 amino acids long. DNA of the CDR3: TGTGCCAGCACTAAGACGGCACGAGGCACAGATACGCAGTATTTT. Amino acid sequence: CASTKTARGTDTQYF.

This sequence joins TRBV3-1 and TRBJ2-5; D unclear. Looked up from germline, CDR1 is LGHDT and CDR2 is YNNKEL (reference sequence). The CDR3 extends over 15 amino acids. V lost 2 bases to trimming and J lost 4 bases, with 14 bases between them. In DNA, the CDR3 is TGTGCCAGCAGCCAATTGAATGGGATGGGAGAGACCCAGTACTTC. Translating it yields CASSQLNGMGETQYF.

The chain couples TRBV11-2 to TRBJ2-2; D ambiguous. Germline loops: CDR1 SGHAT, CDR2 FQNNGV. The CDR3 is made up of 12 amino acids. V shed 3 bases and J shed 3 bases, with 2 bases lying between them. DNA of the CDR3: TGTGCCAGCAGCTTTGACACCGGGGAGCTGTTTTTT. Its protein is CASSFDTGELFF.

The chain is built from TRBV20-1 and TRBJ2-7, with TRBD2 identical over 11 bases. The germline gives CDR1 DFQATT, CDR2 SNEGSKA (reference sequence). The CDR3 is 16 residues long. V was clipped by 6 bases and J by 1 base; unmatched bases: 11. DNA of the CDR3: TGCAGTGCCCAACCGGGACTAGCGGAGGTGTCCTACGAGCAGTACTTC. Encoded protein: CSAQPGLAEVSYEQYF.

This sequence joins TRBV11-2 and TRBJ2-3; 7 nucleotides align to TRBD2. Germline V gives CDR1 SGHAT, CDR2 FQNNGV. V was pared by 5 bases and J by 5 bases, with 7 bases of the junction left unmatched. The CDR3 spans 14 residues. The CDR3 sequence: CASSHSGIQDTQYF. CDR3 nucleotide sequence: TGTGCCAGCAGCCACAGCGGGATTCAAGATACGCAGTATTTT.

This clonotype has only a few counts. This chain links TRBV29-1 with TRBJ2-7, with D tentatively TRBD1 or TRBD2 (6 bases each). In germline, CDR1 is SQVTM, CDR2 ANQGSEA. Trimming took off 0 bases at V and 5 bases at J, with 14 bases between the two ends. This CDR3 is 14 amino acids long. The chain's CDR3 is CSVEEGRGGDEQYF. CDR3 DNA sequence: TGCAGCGTTGAAGAGGGCAGGGGAGGCGACGAGCAGTACTTC.

The chain joins TRBV10-3 to TRBJ2-7; 9 bases agree with TRBD1. This CDR3 comprises 19 residues. V lost 6 bases and J lost 3; bases outside the gene matches: 21. Looked up from germline, CDR1 is ENHRY and CDR2 is SYGVKD. Here the CDR3 reads CAIRQPGQGSSGGFYEQYF. CDR3 bases: TGTGCCATCAGACAACCGGGACAGGGATCGTCCGGGGGGTTCTACGAGCAGTACTTC.

This clonotype appeared a few times. The chain uses TRBV4-1 and TRBJ2-3; D is possibly TRBD1 (5 bases). Looked up from germline, CDR1 is MGHRA and CDR2 is YSYEKL. The CDR3 length is 15 residues. V shed 4 bases and J shed 5 bases, with 16 bases lying between them. CDR3 coding DNA: TGCGCCAGCAGCCCCTATTCAGGGTCCGGAGATACGCAGTATTTT. Residues: CASSPYSGSGDTQYF.

The chain has TRBV12-3 or TRBV12-4 and TRBJ1-5, with a weak D call TRBD1 (6 bases). The CDR3 has 18 residues. Trimming took off 5 bases at V and 0 bases at J, with 20 bases between the two ends. The CDR3 DNA is TGTGCCAGCAGTGGAAGTTATCAGGGGAGCTATAGCAATCAGCCCCAGCATTTT. This translates into CASSGSYQGSYSNQPQHF.

V gene TRBV7-2 combines with J gene TRBJ2-1; no clear D gene. The J call may not be correct, given that the DNA end is closer to TRBJ2-7. There are 13 residues in the CDR3. Germline V CDR1 and CDR2: SGHTA, FQGNSA. CDR3 in amino acids: CASSPTEYYEQYF. The CDR3 DNA reads TGTGCCAGCAGCCCCACGGAATACTACGAGCAGTACTTC.

The chain recombines TRBV5-6 with TRBJ1-5; D perhaps matches TRBD1 (5 bases). The CDR3 is made up of 15 amino acids. V was shortened by 0 bases and J by 4 bases, with 11 bases between the two germline ends. Germline V lookup: CDR1 SGHDT, CDR2 YYEEEE. The CDR3 region has the DNA TGTGCCAGCAGCTTGGCCGGGACGGTTAATCAGCCCCAGCATTTT. Encoded protein: CASSLAGTVNQPQHF.

The genes are TRBV29-1 and TRBJ2-1; 12 bases fit TRBD2. The CDR3 contains 13 residues. The ends lost 8 bases at V and 6 bases at J; junction bases unmatched: 5. From germline, CDR1 is SQVTM and CDR2 ANQGSEA. The CDR3 DNA is TGCAGCCTAGCTAGCGGGAGGGCCAATGAGCAGTTCTTC. Amino acid sequence: CSLASGRANEQFF.

J is TRBJ1-6 and V is TRBV6-6; tentatively, D is TRBD1 (5 bases). CDR1 and CDR2 (germline): MNHNY, SVGAGI (reference sequence). The V end lost 2 bases, the J end lost 7 bases, and 18 bases lay between the germline ends. CDR3 length equals 17 residues. The CDR3 DNA follows: TGTGCCAGCAGTTACGGCAGGGCCGACCCGACGAATTCACCCCTCCACTTT. Its translation: CASSYGRADPTNSPLHF.

The CDR3 DNA is TGCAGTGCTAGATGGGGGGTCTACAATGAGCAGTTCTTC. Translated: CSARWGVYNEQFF. The V call is TRBV20-1, the J call TRBJ2-1; D possibly corresponds to TRBD2 (6 bases). Germline V lookup: CDR1 DFQATT, CDR2 SNEGSKA (reference sequence). This CDR3 region has 13 residues. Trimming cost V 2 bases and J 3 bases, with 8 bases left between them.

This clonotype has only a few counts. The chain employs TRBV10-3 and TRBJ2-5, with D possibly TRBD2 on 5 matching bases. The CDR3 sequence is 15 residues long. V lost 3 bases, J lost 2 bases, and 13 bases lay in between. Per the germline V gene, CDR1 is ENHRY and CDR2 is SYGVKD. The CDR3 loop reads CAISDTAGVQETQYF. CDR3 nucleotides: TGTGCCATCAGTGATACGGCCGGGGTACAAGAGACCCAGTACTTC.

This clonotype came up a few times. The chain is built from TRBV4-1 and TRBJ2-7, with D unresolved. Germline CDR1 reads MGHRA; CDR2 reads YSYEKL. The CDR3 contains 14 residues. V was clipped by 1 base and J by 2 bases, with 9 bases between them. This chain's CDR3 is CASSQGRSTYEQYF. CDR3 nucleotide sequence: TGCGCCAGCAGCCAAGGCAGGAGCACCTACGAGCAGTACTTC.

V gene TRBV5-5 combines with J gene TRBJ2-1; D gene unclear. Looked up from germline, CDR1 is SGHKS and CDR2 is YYEKEE (reference sequence). V was pared by 0 bases and J by 7 bases, with 11 bases between. This CDR3 has 14 amino acids. The CDR3 DNA sequence: TGTGCCAGCAGCTTGGTTACGGGTGGGAATGAGCAGTTCTTC. Its protein is CASSLVTGGNEQFF.

The chain uses TRBV20-1 and TRBJ1-6, with TRBD1 matching over 10 bases. The CDR3 is 19 amino acids. Unmatched junction bases numbered 14, after V lost 0 bases and J lost 6 bases. Germline-derived CDR1 and CDR2 are DFQATT and SNEGSKA (reference sequence). DNA for the CDR3: TGCAGTGCTAGAGATGTGGGACAGGGGTTTCTTGACTGTAATTCACCCCTCCACTTT. It codes for CSARDVGQGFLDCNSPLHF.

V and J are TRBV20-1 and TRBJ2-2; 7 nucleotides align to TRBD2. The V and J ends lost 0 bases and 1 base, in that order; junction bases with no gene match: 11. The V gene's germline CDR1 is DFQATT and CDR2 SNEGSKA (reference sequence). This CDR3 has 18 amino acids. CDR3: CSARDTVPGGLNTGELFF. The CDR3 coding sequence is TGCAGTGCTAGAGACACGGTTCCGGGAGGTTTGAACACCGGGGAGCTGTTTTTT.

V usage is TRBV6-5 and J usage is TRBJ2-7; 11 positions agree with TRBD2. This CDR3 spans 14 amino acids. V lost 4 bases and J lost 5; bases outside the gene matches: 4. Germline V gene lookup returns CDR1 MNHEY and CDR2 SVGAGI. DNA for the CDR3: TGTGCCAGCAGTTTAGCGGGAGGGAGTCACGAGCAGTACTTC. It encodes CASSLAGGSHEQYF.

The gene calls are TRBV7-3 and TRBJ1-1; no firm D call. The V gene's germline CDR1 is SGHTA and CDR2 FQGTGA. Trimming took 4 bases from V and 1 from J, leaving 7 bases between them. This CDR3 is built from 13 residues. The CDR3 DNA sequence: TGTGCCAGCAGCTATACTGCGAACACTGAAGCTTTCTTT. Translation gives CASSYTANTEAFF.

This clonotype has ten or more counts. The CDR3 DNA reads as TGTGCCAGCAGTCCGGTTAGCTCCTACGAGCAGTACTTC. Encoded protein: CASSPVSSYEQYF. V usage is TRBV6-5 and J usage is TRBJ2-7; the D is unclear. Trimming cost V 5 bases and J 0 bases, with 8 bases left between them. Per germline, CDR1 MNHEY and CDR2 SVGAGI. This CDR3 comprises 13 residues.

There are a few counts of this clonotype. The DNA of the CDR3 is TGTGCCAGCAGCATGACCAACTATGGCTACACCTTC. Its translation is CASSMTNYGYTF. This rearrangement joins TRBV5-6 to TRBJ1-2, with D hard to call. Germline CDR1 is SGHDT and CDR2 is YYEEEE. V dropped 4 bases and J dropped 2 bases, with 6 bases sitting between them. This CDR3 contains 12 residues. Complete variable domain (other parts from reference TRBV5-6 and TRBJ1-2): DAGVTQSPTHLIKTRGQQVTLRCSPKSGHDTVSWYQQALGQGPQFIFQYYEEEERQRGNFPDRFSGHQFPNYSSELNVNALLLGDSALYLCASSMTNYGYTFGSGTRLTVV.

The rearrangement joins TRBV7-9 to TRBJ2-6; D call uncertain. V lost 7 bases and J 3 bases, leaving 7 bases between the germline ends. This CDR3 contains 13 residues. Germline loops: CDR1 SEHNR, CDR2 FQNEAQ (reference sequence). The CDR3 DNA sequence: TGTGCCAGCATGATAGGTGGGGCCAACGTCCTGACTTTC. It specifies CASMIGGANVLTF.

This clonotype was seen many times. V usage is TRBV10-2 and J usage is TRBJ2-7; D is ambiguous. This CDR3 contains 14 residues. The germline V gene encodes CDR1 WSHSY and CDR2 SAAADI. Trimming stripped 5 bases from V and 1 base from J, with 12 bases between. This chain's CDR3 is CASSPGLASYEQYF. The DNA of the CDR3 is TGCGCCAGCAGTCCGGGCCTCGCTTCCTACGAGCAGTACTTC.